This T cell receptor (beta chain) appears in the sequencing data of a study of blood T cell repertoires in COVID-19. Across the whole study: In each case, the material was cDNA or gDNA derived from T cells, B-cell-depleted T cells, or PBMCs.

Assay: immunoSEQ multiplex PCR; the TCRdb copy retains only in-frame clones and omits some. Seen here are around 270,000 clones, roughly 80% observed once, and the top ten hold 4.2%. The CDR3 loop spans 12 amino acids. From germline, CDR1 is LNHDA and CDR2 SQIVND (reference sequence). V was clipped by 4 bases and J by 5 bases, with 8 bases between them. The clonotype comes from a man aged 55 to 70 with acute or convalescent COVID-19. This chain joins TRBV19 and TRBJ2-5; a possible D gene is TRBD2 (5 bases). The specimen was peripheral blood. The CDR3 is CASSSGWETQYF. The CDR3 DNA reads as TGTGCCAGTAGTAGCGGGTGGGAGACCCAGTACTTC.